A single sample is the source of the 3 T cell receptor beta chains below, sequenced in a study of blood T cell repertoires in COVID-19. Assay used: immunoSEQ multiplex PCR; TCRdb lists only in-frame clones, some missing. Here the sample spans hundreds of thousands of clones, roughly 76% being singletons. Material: peripheral blood. These receptors came from a woman aged 80 or over with COVID-19, enrolled during active disease.

The chain is built from TRBV19 and TRBJ2-1; the D is unclear. This CDR3 spans 14 amino acids. CDR1 is LNHDA and CDR2 is SQIVND in the germline V gene (reference sequence). With 6 bases removed from V and 4 bases from J, the gap between germline ends came to 13 bases. CDR3 in amino acids: CASRGSLVYNEQFF. CDR3 nucleotides: TGTGCCAGTAGGGGCAGTTTGGTATACAATGAGCAGTTCTTC.

The rearrangement uses TRBV3-1 (or the pseudogene TRBV3-2) and TRBJ2-3, with D maybe TRBD2 (6 bases). CDR3 length: 15 residues. Germline values: CDR1 LGHDT, CDR2 YNNKEL (reference sequence). Trimming removed 0 bases at V and 7 bases at J, with 14 bases between. Written as DNA, the CDR3 is TGTGCCAGCAGCCAAGATAGCGGATCCATGAATACGCAGTATTTT. This translates into CASSQDSGSMNTQYF.

This chain joins TRBV28 and TRBJ2-3; 10 bases line up with TRBD2. The CDR3 sequence is 15 residues long. Germline CDR1 MDHEN, CDR2 SYDVKM. V lost 8 bases, J lost 6 bases, and 11 bases stayed unmatched. CDR3 in DNA: TGTGCCAGCGATTTGGGGAGCGGGAGGGGGGATACGCAGTATTTT. It is translated as CASDLGSGRGDTQYF.